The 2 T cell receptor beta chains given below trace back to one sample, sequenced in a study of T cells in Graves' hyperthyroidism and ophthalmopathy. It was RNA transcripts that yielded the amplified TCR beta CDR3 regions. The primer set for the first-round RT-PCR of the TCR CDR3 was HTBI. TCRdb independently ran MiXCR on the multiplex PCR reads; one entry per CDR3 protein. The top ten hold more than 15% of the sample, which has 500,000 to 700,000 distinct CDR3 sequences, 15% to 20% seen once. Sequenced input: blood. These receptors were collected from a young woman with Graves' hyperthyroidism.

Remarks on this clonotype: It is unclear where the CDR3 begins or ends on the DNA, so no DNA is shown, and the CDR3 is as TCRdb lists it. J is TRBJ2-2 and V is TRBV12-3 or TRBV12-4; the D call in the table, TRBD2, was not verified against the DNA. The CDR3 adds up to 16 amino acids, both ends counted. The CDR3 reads CASSPGPTLGTGELFF.

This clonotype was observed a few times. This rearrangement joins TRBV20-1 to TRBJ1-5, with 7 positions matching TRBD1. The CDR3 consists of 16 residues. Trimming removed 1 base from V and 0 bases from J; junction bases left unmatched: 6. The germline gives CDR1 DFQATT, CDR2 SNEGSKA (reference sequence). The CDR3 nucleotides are TGCAGTGCTAGAGGAGAGGGGGCATATAGCAATCAGCCCCAGCATTTT. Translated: CSARGEGAYSNQPQHF.